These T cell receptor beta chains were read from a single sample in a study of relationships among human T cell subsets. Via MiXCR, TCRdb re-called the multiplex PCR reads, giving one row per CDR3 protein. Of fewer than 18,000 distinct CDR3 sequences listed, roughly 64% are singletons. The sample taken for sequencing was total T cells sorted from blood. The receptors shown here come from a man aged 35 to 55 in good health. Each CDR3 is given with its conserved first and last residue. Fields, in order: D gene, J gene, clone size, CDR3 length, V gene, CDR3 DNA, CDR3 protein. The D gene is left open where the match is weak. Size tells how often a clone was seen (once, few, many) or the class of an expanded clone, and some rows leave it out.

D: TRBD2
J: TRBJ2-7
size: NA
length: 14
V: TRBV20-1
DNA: TGCAGTGCTAGAGATAAGCGGGGTCATTACGAGCAGTACTTC
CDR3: CSARDKRGHYEQYF

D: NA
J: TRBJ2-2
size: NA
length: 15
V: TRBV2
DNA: TGTGCCAGCAGTGAACTGTCTAGCCGCACCGGGGAGCTGTTTTTT
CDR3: CASSELSSRTGELFF

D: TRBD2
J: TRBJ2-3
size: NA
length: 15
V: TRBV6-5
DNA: TGTGCCAGCAGTTACAGCGGGGCGAGCACAGATACGCAGTATTTT
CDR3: CASSYSGASTDTQYF

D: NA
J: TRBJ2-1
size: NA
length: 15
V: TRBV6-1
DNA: TGTGCCAGCAGCCCGGGATATTCCTCCTACAATGAGCAGTTCTTC
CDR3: CASSPGYSSYNEQFF

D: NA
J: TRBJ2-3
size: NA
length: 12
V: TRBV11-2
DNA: TGTGCCAGCAGCTTAGCGGAAGATACGCAGTATTTT
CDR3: CASSLAEDTQYF

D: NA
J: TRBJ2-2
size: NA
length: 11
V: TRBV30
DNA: TGTGCCTACCGGGGCACCGGGGAGCTGTTTTTT
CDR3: CAYRGTGELFF

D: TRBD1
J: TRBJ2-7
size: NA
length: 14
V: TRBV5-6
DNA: TGTGCCAGCAGCTTGGGGGACAGTACGTACGAGCAGTACTTC
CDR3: CASSLGDSTYEQYF

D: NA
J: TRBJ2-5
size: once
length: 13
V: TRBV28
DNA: TGTGCCAGCAGTTTAGGCGGTGCACCGGCCCAGTACTTC
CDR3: CASSLGGAPAQYF

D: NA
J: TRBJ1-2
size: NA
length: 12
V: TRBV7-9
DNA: TGTGCCAGCAGCTCGGATTACTATGGCTACACCTTC
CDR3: CASSSDYYGYTF

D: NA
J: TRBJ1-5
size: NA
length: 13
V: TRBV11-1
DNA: TGTGCCAGCAGCTTAAGTCAGGCCCAGCCCCAGCATTTT
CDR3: CASSLSQAQPQHF

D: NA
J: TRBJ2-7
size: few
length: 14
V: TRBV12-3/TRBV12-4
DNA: TGTGCCAGCAGTCGGGCAGGGGTGTTAAGCGAGCAGTACTTC
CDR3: CASSRAGVLSEQYF

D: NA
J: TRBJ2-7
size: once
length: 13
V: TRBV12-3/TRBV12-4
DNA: TGTGCCAGCAGTTTTGGTGGGGCGCAGCGGCAGTACTTC
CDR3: CASSFGGAQRQYF

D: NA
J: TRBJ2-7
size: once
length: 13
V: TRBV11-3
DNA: TGTGCCAGCAGCTTAGGGATCCACTACGAGCAGTACTTC
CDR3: CASSLGIHYEQYF

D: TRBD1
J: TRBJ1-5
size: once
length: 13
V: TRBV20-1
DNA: TGCAGTGCTAGTGGGACAGGGAATCAGCCCCAGCATTTT
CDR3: CSASGTGNQPQHF

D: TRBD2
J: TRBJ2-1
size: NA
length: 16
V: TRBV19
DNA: TGTGCCAGTAGTTCCTTAGCGGGGGGGGACTACAATGAGCAGTTCTTC
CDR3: CASSSLAGGDYNEQFF

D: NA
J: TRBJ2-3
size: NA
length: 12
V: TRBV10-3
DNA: TGTGCCATCAGTGAGTCCTTAGATACGCAGTATTTT
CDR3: CAISESLDTQYF

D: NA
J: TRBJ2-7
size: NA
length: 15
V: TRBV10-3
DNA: TGTGCCAGCAGCCCTAACGTGGGGGGCCCCTACGAGCAGTACTTC
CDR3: CASSPNVGGPYEQYF

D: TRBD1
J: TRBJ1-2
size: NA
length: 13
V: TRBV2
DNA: TGTGCCACCTTCCACGGACAGGGGTTTGGCTACACCTTC
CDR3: CATFHGQGFGYTF

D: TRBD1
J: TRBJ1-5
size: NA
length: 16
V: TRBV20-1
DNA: TGCAGTGCTAGAGATCTGAGGACAGGGAAAAATCAGCCCCAGCATTTT
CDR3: CSARDLRTGKNQPQHF

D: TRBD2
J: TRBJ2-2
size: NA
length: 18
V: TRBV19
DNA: TGTGCCAGTAGTCCCCAGGGAAAGGGACTAGCGAGGACCGGGGAGCTGTTTTTT
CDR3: CASSPQGKGLARTGELFF

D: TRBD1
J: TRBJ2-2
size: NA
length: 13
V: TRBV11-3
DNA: TGTGCCAGCAGCTTAAACCCGCGACAGGGACTGTTTTTT
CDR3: CASSLNPRQGLFF

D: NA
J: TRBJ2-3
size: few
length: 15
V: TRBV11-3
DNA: TGTGCCAGCAGCTTAGGGGGGGCCTTTACAGATACGCAGTATTTT
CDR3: CASSLGGAFTDTQYF

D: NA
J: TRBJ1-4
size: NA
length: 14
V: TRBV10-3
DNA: TGTGCCATCAGTGAAGGTCCAGACGATGAAAAACTGTTTTTT
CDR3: CAISEGPDDEKLFF

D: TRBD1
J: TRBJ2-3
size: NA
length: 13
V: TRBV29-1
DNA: TGCAGCGTTAACCCAGGGGGTACAGATACGCAGTATTTT
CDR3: CSVNPGGTDTQYF

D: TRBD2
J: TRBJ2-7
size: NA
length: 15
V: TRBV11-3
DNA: TGTGCCAGCAGCCCTAGCGGGGGACCCTACTACGAGCAGTACTTC
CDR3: CASSPSGGPYYEQYF

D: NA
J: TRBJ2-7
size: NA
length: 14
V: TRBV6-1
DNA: TGTGCCAGCAGTGAAGGGGCTGCCAGCTACGAGCAGTACTTC
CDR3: CASSEGAASYEQYF

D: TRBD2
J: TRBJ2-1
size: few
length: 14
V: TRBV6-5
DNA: TGTGCTAGCAGTGCCGGACTAGCGGGGGATGAGCAGTTCTTC
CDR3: CASSAGLAGDEQFF

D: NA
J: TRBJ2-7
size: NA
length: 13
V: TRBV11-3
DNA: TGTGCCAGCAGTTACGGGGGTGGCGGCGAGCAGTACTTC
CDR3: CASSYGGGGEQYF

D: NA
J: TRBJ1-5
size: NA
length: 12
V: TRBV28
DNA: TGTGCCAGCAGTTTAGGAAGCCAGCCCCAGCATTTT
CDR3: CASSLGSQPQHF

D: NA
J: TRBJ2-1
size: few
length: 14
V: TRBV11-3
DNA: TGTGCCCAGCGCGAGGCAGCGTCCTACAATGAGCAGTTCTTC
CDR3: CAQREAASYNEQFF